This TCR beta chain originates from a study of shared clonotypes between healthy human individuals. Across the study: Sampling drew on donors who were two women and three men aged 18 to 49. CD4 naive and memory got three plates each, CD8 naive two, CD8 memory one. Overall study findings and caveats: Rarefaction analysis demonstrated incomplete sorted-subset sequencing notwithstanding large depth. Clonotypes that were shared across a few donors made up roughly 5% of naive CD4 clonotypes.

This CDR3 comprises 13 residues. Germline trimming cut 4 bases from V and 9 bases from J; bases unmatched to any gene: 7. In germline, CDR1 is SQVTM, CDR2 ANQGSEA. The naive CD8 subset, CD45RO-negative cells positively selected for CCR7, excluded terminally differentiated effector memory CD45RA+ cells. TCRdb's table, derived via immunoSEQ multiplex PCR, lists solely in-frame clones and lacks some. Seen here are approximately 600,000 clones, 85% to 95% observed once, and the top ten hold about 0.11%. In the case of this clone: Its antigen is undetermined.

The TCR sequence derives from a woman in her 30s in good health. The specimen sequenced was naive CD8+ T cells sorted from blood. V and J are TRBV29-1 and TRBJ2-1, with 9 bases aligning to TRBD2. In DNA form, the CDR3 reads TGCAGCGTTGTGGGTAGCGGGAGTTTTGAGCAGTTCTTC. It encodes CSVVGSGSFEQFF.